This T cell receptor beta chain was captured in a study of post-analysis software for immune sequencing data (dated by TCRdb to between 2014 and 2017). For context, the study as a whole: Recorded disease courses included relapsing-remitting, secondary progressive and progressive-relapsing multiple sclerosis, with some patients lacking subtype annotation. Patient repertoires were compared against ten to twelve previously published healthy control repertoires from donors aged roughly 6 to 27 years. A subset of samples was prepared in parallel using single-end sample barcoding, then pooled and co-amplified after Illumina adapter ligation. Overall results and qualifications from the work: Patients showed significantly higher frequencies than controls for about 5 TRBV segments, among them TRBV5-6, TRBV5-1 and TRBV20-1. When samples were clustered directly using the F measure, samples prepared in the same batch co-clustered strongly, which prompted a batch-effect correction. The multiple sclerosis patient group was slightly younger than the control group. Significantly lower normalized Chao1 diversity was found in multiple sclerosis patients than in controls, suggesting substantial peripheral T-cell clonal expansion.

With respect to this clonotype: This receptor's antigen is unknown. The sample holds no much larger clone one base away, and base qualities are not on file.

CDR1 SGHTA and CDR2 FQGNSA are derived from the germline V gene. V loses 4 bases, J loses 6 bases, and the germline ends lie 13 bases apart. From the cysteine up to the phenylalanine, the CDR3 has a length of 14 residues. Only the CDR3 DNA is retained, 42 bases long and in frame from the first base. The library was obtained by PCR. The data were produced on an Illumina HiSeq 2500. To reduce PCR and sequencing biases, unique molecular identifiers were incorporated into the TCR beta cDNA libraries. Per 1 to 10 million input T cells, approximately 500,000 cDNA molecules were obtained, such that each molecule approximated one T cell. The patient libraries were prepared and sequenced using the same protocol as the earlier healthy control dataset. Within a given batch, samples were prepared together, multiplexed and sequenced on the same HiSeq lane. Regarding the original processing steps: Raw barcoded reads were processed with MIGEC, discarding single-read molecular identifier groups before consensus assembly and CDR3 extraction. VDJtools was used for post-analysis of the clonotype tables, and diversity was normalized by down-sampling every dataset to the size of the smallest sample. In repertoire overlap clustering, CDR3 amino acid sequences, but not nucleotide sequences, were matched to correct batch-related cross-sample contamination. TCRdb reran the public reads through fastp at Q25 and MiXCR, keeping productive beta chains. Each entry is one CDR3 protein sequence, shown with its most common DNA and genes. TCRdb, not the original authors, processed these V and J calls. The sample contains 600,000 to 700,000 distinct CDR3 sequences, over 45% of them found a single time. Of the sample, about 11% falls within the top ten clones.

To demonstrate the VDJtools post-analysis software, the study profiled TCR beta repertoires from the peripheral blood of some 13 young patients with multiple sclerosis. The multiple sclerosis patients were children and adolescents ranging in age from about 6 to 17 years. Rearrangement joined TRBV7-2 to TRBJ2-1; D gene: possibly TRBD1, on 5 matching bases. Sequenced material: blood. This TCR came from a girl aged 2 to 10 with multiple sclerosis. CDR3 sequence: CASSSFETVNEQFF. The DNA is TGTGCCAGCAGCTCCTTCGAGACAGTCAATGAGCAGTTCTTC.